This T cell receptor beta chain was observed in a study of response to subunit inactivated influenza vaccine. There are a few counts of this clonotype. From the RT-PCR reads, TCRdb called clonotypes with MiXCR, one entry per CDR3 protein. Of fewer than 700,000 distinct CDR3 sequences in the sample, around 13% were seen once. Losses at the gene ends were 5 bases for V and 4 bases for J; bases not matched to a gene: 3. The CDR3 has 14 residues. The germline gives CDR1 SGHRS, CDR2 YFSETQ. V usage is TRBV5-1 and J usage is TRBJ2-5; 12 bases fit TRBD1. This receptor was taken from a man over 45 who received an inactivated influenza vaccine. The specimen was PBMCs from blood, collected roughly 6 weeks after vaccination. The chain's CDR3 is CASSWDRGRETQYF. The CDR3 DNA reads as TGCGCCAGCAGTTGGGACAGGGGGCGAGAGACCCAGTACTTC.